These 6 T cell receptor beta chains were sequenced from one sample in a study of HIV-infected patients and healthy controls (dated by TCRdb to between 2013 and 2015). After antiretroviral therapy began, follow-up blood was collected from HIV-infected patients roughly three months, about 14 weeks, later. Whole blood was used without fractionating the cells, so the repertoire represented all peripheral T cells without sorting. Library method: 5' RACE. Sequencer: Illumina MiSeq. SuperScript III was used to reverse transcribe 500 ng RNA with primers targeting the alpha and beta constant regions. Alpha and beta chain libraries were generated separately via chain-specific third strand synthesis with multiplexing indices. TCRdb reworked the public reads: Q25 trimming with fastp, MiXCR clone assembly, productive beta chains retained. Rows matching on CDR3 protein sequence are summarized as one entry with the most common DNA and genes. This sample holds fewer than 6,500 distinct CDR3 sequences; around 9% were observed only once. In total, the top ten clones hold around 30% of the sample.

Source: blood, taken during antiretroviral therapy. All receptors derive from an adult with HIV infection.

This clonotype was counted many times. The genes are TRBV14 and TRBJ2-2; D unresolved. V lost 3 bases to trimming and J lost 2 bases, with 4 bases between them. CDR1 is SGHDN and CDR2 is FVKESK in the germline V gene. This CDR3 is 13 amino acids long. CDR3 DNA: TGTGCCAGCAGCCAGGGTAACACCGGGGAGCTGTTTTTT. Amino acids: CASSQGNTGELFF.

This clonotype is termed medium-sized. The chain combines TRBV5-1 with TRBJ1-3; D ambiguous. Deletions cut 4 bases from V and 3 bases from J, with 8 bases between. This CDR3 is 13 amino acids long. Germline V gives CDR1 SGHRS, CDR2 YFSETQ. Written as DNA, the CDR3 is TGCGCCAGCAGCCTACAGCTTGGAAACACCATATATTTT. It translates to CASSLQLGNTIYF.

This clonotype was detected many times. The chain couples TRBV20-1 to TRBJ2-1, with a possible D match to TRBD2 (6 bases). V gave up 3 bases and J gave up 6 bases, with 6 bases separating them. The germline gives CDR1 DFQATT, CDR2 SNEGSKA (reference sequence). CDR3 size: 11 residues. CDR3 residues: CSARGGNEQFF. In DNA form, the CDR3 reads TGCAGTGCTAGGGGGGGCAATGAGCAGTTCTTC.

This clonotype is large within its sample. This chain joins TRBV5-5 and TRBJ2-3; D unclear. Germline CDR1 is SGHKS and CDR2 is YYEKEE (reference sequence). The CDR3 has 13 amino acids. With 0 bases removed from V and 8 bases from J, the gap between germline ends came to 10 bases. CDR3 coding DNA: TGTGCCAGCAGCTTGGATCCTTTCGGTACGCAGTATTTT. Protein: CASSLDPFGTQYF.

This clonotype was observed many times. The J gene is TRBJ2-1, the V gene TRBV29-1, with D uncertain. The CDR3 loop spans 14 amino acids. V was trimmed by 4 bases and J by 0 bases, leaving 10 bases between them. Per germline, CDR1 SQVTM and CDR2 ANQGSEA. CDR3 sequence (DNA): TGCAGCGTTGTGTTGGCGGCCTCCTACAATGAGCAGTTCTTC. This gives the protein CSVVLAASYNEQFF.

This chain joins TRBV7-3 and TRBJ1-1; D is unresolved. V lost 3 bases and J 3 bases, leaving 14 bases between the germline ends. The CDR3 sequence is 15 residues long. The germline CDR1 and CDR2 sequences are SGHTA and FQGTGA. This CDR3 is CASSLEGIQYTEAFF. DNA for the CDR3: TGTGCCAGCAGCTTGGAAGGGATCCAGTACACTGAAGCTTTCTTT.